This T cell receptor beta chain was profiled in a study of T cells in women clearing cervical HPV infection. Looking at the study overall: Case blood drawn at lesion detection; control blood after infection cleared. Case blood was drawn a median about 150 days after lesion detection. Findings and limits, study-wide: Cases and controls were distinguished at AUC around 0.87 by richness and V genes.

On this clone itself: The antigen is undetermined. Read coverage stops 3 residues before the CDR3 terminus; the germline J gene supplies the remainder.

Germline loops: CDR1 SNHLY, CDR2 FYNNEI. The V gene lost 8 bases and the J gene lost 0 bases, with 10 bases spanning the gap. The CDR3 covers 13 residues. immunoSEQ multiplex PCR used an average of 1200 ng genomic DNA. Using immunoSEQ multiplex PCR, the repertoire was profiled, and TCRdb retains in-frame clones only, with some absent. Recorded here are roughly 12,000 clones; the top ten clones represent 10%. The sequence came from a woman between 18 and 70 years old with a cervical HPV16 infection that either progressed to CIN3+ or cleared (not recorded which). V usage is TRBV2 and J usage is TRBJ1-2; D not resolved. Sequencing used blood buffy coat. CDR3 bases read: TGTGCCAGCCGTGTATCTGCTAACTATGGC. It translates to CASRVSANYG. The whole CDR3 sequence reads CASRVSANYGYTF.